This entry features one TCR beta chain sequence. The antigen remains unidentified. Other nucleotide sequences from this sample produce the same CDR3. Clones were read by immunoSEQ multiplex PCR, and TCRdb kept only the in-frame ones, dropping some. The table shows 550,000 to 800,000 clones, with roughly 91% occurring only once. The data originate from a study of shared clonotypes between healthy human individuals. Whole-study results and caveats: Among donors, the sharing of clonotypes was expected to be influenced by sequencing depth. Memory subsets generally showed lower estimated richness than naive subsets.

CDR3 size: 13 residues. With V trimmed by 8 bases and J by 5 bases, 6 bases remained unmatched. Germline-derived CDR1 and CDR2 are SEHNR and FQNEAQ (reference sequence). The sequence derives from a young man in good health. Some clones in this sample may be carry-over from other donors' samples. V is TRBV7-9 and J is TRBJ2-1, with 7 bases lining up with TRBD2. The source material was memory CD8+ T cells from PBMCs. Subset reported: CD45RO+ cells pooled with CCR7-negative TemRA cells. The chain's CDR3 is CASSSGLNNEQFF. The CDR3 DNA reads TGTGCCAGCTCGTCGGGACTAAACAATGAGCAGTTCTTC.